Reported below is one T cell receptor beta chain. Its antigen remains undetermined. No much larger clonotype is one base removed from it; base qualities were not supplied. This entry comes from a study of T cells in pancreatic ductal adenocarcinoma (dated by TCRdb to the late 2010s). With respect to the entire study: Surgically resected pancreatic ductal adenocarcinoma specimens were analyzed for the quantity, spatial distribution, and characteristics of both suppressive cells and tumor-infiltrating CD8+ T cells, an effort aimed at clarifying the adaptive T-cell response occurring naturally.

Pancreatic ductal adenocarcinoma patients who had undergone surgery without neoadjuvant therapy were selected. Peripheral blood was collected in heparin tubes, and PBMCs were then isolated from the blood with a histopaque density gradient and cryopreserved in about 10% DMSO. Using the DNeasy Blood and Tissue Kit along with Proteinase K and RNase treatment, genomic DNA was extracted from 6 or 7 PBMC specimens and about nine flash-frozen tumor specimens. The immunoSEQ hsTCRB kit was used to amplify TCR beta CDR3 regions from genomic DNA. High-throughput TRB CDR3 sequencing was performed on an Illumina HiSeq system. The paper's processing steps were these. The immunoSEQ software was used to analyze sequencing reads, and nonproductive sequences containing premature stops or frame-shifts were removed. To calculate repertoire clonality, Shannon entropy was normalized by log2 of the number of unique productive sequences, and that value was subtracted from one. TCRdb stores this immuneACCESS table with in-frame sequences only. Part of the clones is absent; in the studies checked, under half of the shortfall reflects unresolved V genes, and no reason is known for the rest. V, J and clone size are those of that table, while D and trimming were read from the DNA. This sample gives under 30,000 clones in total; about 92% of them show up just once. Around 2.1% of the sample rests with the top ten.

The germline V gene (reference sequence) gives CDR1 as PRHDT and CDR2 as FYEKMQ. The CDR3 has 15 amino acids, counting the end cysteine and phenylalanine. Of all the DNA, just the CDR3 is kept, 45 bases in frame from base 1. V is trimmed back by 4 bases and J by 4 bases, and the junction contains 10 bases that no gene match accounts for. The full study reports these points: T-cell clonality showed no significant difference between tumor and blood, with a mean clonality of roughly 0.11 in tumors and around 0.072 in blood. Since most people with pancreatic cancer show up with disease that cannot be operated on, the resected cohort was biased toward the minority who had early-stage disease. Blood samples had more total productive templates and 6 to 10-fold more unique clonotypes than tumor samples. Tumor versus blood clonality comparisons may be biased because tumors are enriched in CD45RO+ effector rather than naive T cells, biasing toward lower diversity.

This receptor was taken from a human donor with pancreatic ductal adenocarcinoma. Sequencing used PBMCs. The chain uses TRBV13 and TRBJ2-7; the junction holds 7 bases that match TRBD2. The CDR3 loop reads CASSSPLEAGYEQYF. The sequence in DNA is TGTGCCAGCAGCTCCCCGTTAGAAGCGGGGTACGAGCAGTACTTC. Reference TRBV13 and TRBJ2-7 proteins supply the regions before and after the CDR3; the full variable domain is: AAGVIQSPRHLIKEKRETATLKCYPIPRHDTVYWYQQGPGQDPQFLISFYEKMQSDKGSIPDRFSAQQFSDYHSELNMSSLELGDSALYFCASSSPLEAGYEQYFGPGTRLTVT.